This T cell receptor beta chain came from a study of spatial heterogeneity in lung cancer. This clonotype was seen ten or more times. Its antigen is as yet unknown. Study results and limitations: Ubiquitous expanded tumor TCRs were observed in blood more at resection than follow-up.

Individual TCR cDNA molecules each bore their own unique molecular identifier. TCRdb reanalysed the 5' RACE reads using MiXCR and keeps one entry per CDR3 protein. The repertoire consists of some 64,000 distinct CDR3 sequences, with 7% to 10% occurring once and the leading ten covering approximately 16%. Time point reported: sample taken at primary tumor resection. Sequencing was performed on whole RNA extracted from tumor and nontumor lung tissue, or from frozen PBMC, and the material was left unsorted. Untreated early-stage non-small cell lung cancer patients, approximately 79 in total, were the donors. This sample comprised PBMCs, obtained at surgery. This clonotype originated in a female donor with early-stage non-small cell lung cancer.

The CDR3 protein is CASSLRTDSEQYF. As DNA, the CDR3 is TGCGCCAGCAGCTTGAGGACCGATAGCGAGCAGTACTTC. The chain couples TRBV5-1 to TRBJ2-7; D unclear. The V gene's germline CDR1 is SGHRS and CDR2 YFSETQ. CDR3 length: 13 amino acids. V was clipped by 1 base and J by 6 bases, with 11 bases between them.